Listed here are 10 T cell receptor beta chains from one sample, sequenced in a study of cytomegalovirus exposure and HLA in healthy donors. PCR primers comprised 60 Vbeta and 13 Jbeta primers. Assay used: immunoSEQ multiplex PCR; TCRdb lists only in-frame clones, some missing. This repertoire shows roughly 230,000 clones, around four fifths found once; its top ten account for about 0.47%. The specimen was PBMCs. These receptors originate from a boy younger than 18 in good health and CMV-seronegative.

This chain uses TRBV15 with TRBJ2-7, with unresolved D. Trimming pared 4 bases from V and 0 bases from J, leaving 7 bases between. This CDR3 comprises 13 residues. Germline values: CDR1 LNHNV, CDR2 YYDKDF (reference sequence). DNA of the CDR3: TGTGCCACCAGCACCGGTTACTCCTACGAGCAGTACTTC. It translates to CATSTGYSYEQYF. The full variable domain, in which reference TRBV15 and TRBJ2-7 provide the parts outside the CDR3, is DAMVIQNPRYQVTQFGKPVTLSCSQTLNHNVMYWYQQKSSQAPKLLFHYYDKDFNNEADTPDNFQSRRPNTSFCFLDIRSPGLGDTAMYLCATSTGYSYEQYFGPGTRLTVT.

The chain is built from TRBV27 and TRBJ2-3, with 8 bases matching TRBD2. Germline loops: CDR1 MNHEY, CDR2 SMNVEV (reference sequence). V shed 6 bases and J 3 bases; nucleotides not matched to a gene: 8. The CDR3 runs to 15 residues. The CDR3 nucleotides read TGTGCCAGCAGCCAAGGTCGGGGGGGAACAGATACGCAGTATTTT. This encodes CASSQGRGGTDTQYF.

The CDR3 DNA sequence: TGTGCCAGCAGCTTTAGGGGTGCAGGGATCTACGAGCAGTACTTC. Residues: CASSFRGAGIYEQYF. The chain recombines TRBV7-2 with TRBJ2-7; D may be TRBD1 (5 bases). V was pared by 3 bases and J by 3 bases, with 15 bases between. Germline V gives CDR1 SGHTA, CDR2 FQGNSA. The CDR3 extends over 15 amino acids.

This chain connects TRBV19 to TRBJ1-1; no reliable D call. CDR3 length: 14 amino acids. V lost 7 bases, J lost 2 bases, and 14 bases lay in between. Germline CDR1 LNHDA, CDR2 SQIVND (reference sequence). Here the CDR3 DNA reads TGTGCCAGTAAACCCCGGTTATCAAACACTGAAGCTTTCTTT. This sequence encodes CASKPRLSNTEAFF. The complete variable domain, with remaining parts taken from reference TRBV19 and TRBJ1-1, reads DGGITQSPKYLFRKEGQNVTLSCEQNLNHDAMYWYRQDPGQGLRLIYYSQIVNDFQKGDIAEGYSVSREKKESFPLTVTSAQKNPTAFYLCASKPRLSNTEAFFGQGTRLTVV.

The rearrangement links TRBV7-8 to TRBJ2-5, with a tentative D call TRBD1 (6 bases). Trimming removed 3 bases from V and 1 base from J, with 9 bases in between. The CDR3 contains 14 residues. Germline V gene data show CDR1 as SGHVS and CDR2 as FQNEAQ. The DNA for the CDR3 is TGTGCCAGCAGCTTTGCAGGGGCCCAAGAGACCCAGTACTTC. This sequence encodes CASSFAGAQETQYF. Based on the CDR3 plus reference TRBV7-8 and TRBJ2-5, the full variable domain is GAGVSQSPRYKVAKRGQDVALRCDPISGHVSLFWYQQALGQGPEFLTYFQNEAQLDKSGLPSDRFFAERPEGSVSTLKIQRTQQEDSAVYLCASSFAGAQETQYFGPGTRLLVL.

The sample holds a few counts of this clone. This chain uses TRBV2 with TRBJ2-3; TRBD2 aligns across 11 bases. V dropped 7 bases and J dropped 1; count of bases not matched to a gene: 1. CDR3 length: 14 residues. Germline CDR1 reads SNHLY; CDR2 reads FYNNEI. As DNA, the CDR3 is TGTGCCAGCAATAGCGGGAGGGGCACAGATACGCAGTATTTT. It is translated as CASNSGRGTDTQYF.

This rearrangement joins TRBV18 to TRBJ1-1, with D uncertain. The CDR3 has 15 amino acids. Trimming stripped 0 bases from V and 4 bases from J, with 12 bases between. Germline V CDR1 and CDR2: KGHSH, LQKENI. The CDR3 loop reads CASSPPVLRGTEAFF. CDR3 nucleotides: TGTGCCAGCTCACCACCGGTACTCAGAGGCACTGAAGCTTTCTTT.

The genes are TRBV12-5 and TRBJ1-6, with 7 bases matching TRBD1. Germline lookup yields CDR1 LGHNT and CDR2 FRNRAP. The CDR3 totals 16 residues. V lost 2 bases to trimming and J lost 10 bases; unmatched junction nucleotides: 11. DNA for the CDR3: TGTGCTAGTGGTTTGTCACCGGGACAGAGGGGATCACCCCTCCACTTT. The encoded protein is CASGLSPGQRGSPLHF.

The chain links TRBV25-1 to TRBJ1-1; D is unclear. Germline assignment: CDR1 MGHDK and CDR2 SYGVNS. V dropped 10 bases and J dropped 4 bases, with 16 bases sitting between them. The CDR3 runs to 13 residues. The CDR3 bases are TGTGCCAAAACCCCAGGCAATGGCACTGAAGCTTTCTTT. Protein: CAKTPGNGTEAFF.

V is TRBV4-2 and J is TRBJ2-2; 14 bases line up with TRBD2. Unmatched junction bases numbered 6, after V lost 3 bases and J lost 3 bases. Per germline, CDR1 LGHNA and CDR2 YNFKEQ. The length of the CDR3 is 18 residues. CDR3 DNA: TGTGCCAGCAGCCATTGGACTAGCGGGGGGCCCTACACCGGGGAGCTGTTTTTT. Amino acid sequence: CASSHWTSGGPYTGELFF.